This T cell receptor (beta chain) was recorded in a study of T cell responses to AZD1222 COVID-19 vaccine. Pooled together were second doses at about 4 or about 12 weeks. CDR1 is KGHDR and CDR2 is SFDVKD in the germline V gene. This CDR3 region has 13 residues. V was clipped by 3 bases and J by 8 bases, with 12 bases between them. Measured with immunoSEQ multiplex PCR; TCRdb has only the in-frame clones, and not every one. The repertoire holds roughly 100,000 clones, with roughly nine tenths as singletons. Study results and caveats: At 160-218 and 743-854, vaccine-associated CD4 TCRs were dominant, and they spanned spike. Without day 14 samples, only post-peak T cell repertoires were studied.

This clone was picked up a small number of times. Its antigen remains unknown. The gene calls are TRBV24-1 and TRBJ1-2, with no clear D. Material: peripheral blood, obtained 28 days after the second AZD1222 dose. The source of this sequence is an adult who received the AZD1222 COVID-19 vaccine. The DNA of the CDR3 is TGTGCCACCAGTGATGCTTGGAGTGACGGCTACACCTTC. Translation: CATSDAWSDGYTF.